This TCR beta chain is drawn from a study of T-cell reconstitution after alpha-beta-depleted transplantation in children. Study-wide results and caveats: Several hundred rapidly expanded clones from non-depleted graft cells reportedly supplied alpha-beta T cells about two months post-transplant. Newly made T cells mostly supplied T-cell counts and diversity one year after transplant.

Between the trimmed V and J ends, which lost 4 bases and 4 bases, there was a span of 20 bases. Germline CDR1 SGHRS, CDR2 YFSETQ. The CDR3 is made up of 16 amino acids. This clonotype was counted only a few times. What it recognizes is unknown. Unique molecular identifiers tagged the TCRbeta library. TCRdb passed the PCR reads through MiXCR, listing each CDR3 protein once. Here the sample spans 800,000 to 1,000,000 distinct CDR3 sequences, roughly 31% being singletons. This sequence was found in a boy younger than two who had a stem cell transplant for SCID, so the T cells may come from the graft donor. The chain recombines TRBV5-1 with TRBJ2-5, with D perhaps matching TRBD2 (7 bases). Sequencing used PBMCs, mostly from graft donor cells, obtained 360 days after TCRalphabeta/CD19-depleted stem cell transplant. The CDR3 here is CASSNEVRGAGETQYF. The CDR3 DNA sequence: TGCGCCAGCAGCAACGAAGTCCGGGGGGCGGGAGAGACCCAGTACTTC.